The 3 T cell receptor beta chains below all came from one sample that was sequenced in a study of blood T cell repertoires in COVID-19. Data came from immunoSEQ multiplex PCR; TCRdb stores just in-frame clones and leaves some out. The table includes about 320,000 clones, around 83% detected once. The specimen was peripheral blood. The source is a woman in her fifties or sixties with acute or convalescent COVID-19.

The gene calls are TRBV2 and TRBJ1-1; TRBD1 might be the D (6 bases). CDR3 length: 14 residues. Germline values: CDR1 SNHLY, CDR2 FYNNEI. With 5 bases removed from V and 2 bases from J, the gap between germline ends came to 12 bases. The CDR3 DNA is TGTGCCAGCAGTTACCAGGGGTCAAACACTGAAGCTTTCTTT. Translation gives CASSYQGSNTEAFF.

This clone turned up a few times. This sequence joins TRBV7-9 and TRBJ1-4; D is uncertain. CDR1 is SEHNR, CDR2 FQNEAQ, per germline (reference sequence). This CDR3 contains 14 residues. V was clipped by 4 bases and J by 7 bases, with 13 bases between them. CDR3 region: CASSYPGGGEKLFF. CDR3 in DNA: TGTGCCAGCAGCTACCCCGGAGGAGGTGAAAAACTGTTTTTT.

The chain uses TRBV6-5 and TRBJ1-2, with 10 bases that match TRBD1. The CDR3 length is 15 residues. The V segment lost 7 bases and the J segment 8 bases; nucleotides outside the gene matches: 13. CDR1 MNHEY and CDR2 SVGAGI come from the germline V gene. As DNA, the CDR3 is TGTGCCAGCACTCCTAGACAGGGGGCCGGCTCGGGCTACACCTTC. Translated, it gives CASTPRQGAGSGYTF.